This paragraph covers one T cell receptor (beta chain) sequence. Its target is not known. Division of CD4+ cells produced a CD45RA+ naive subset and a CD45RA-negative memory subset. The sample originates from a study of shared clonotypes between healthy human individuals. The study, taken as a whole, reports: Compared with memory subsets, naive subsets generally had larger estimated richness. The authors expected sequencing depth to affect clonotype sharing among donors. A small donor pool kept down the genetic and exposure-history diversity that was represented.

Some clones are missing from TCRdb's copy, which holds only in-frame ones; the method was immunoSEQ multiplex PCR. The sample includes 2,500,000 or so clones, 80% to 95% of them seen just once. Trimming removed 5 bases at V and 0 bases at J, with 9 bases between. Looked up from germline, CDR1 is SGHRS and CDR2 is YFSETQ. There are 14 residues in the CDR3. The V gene is TRBV5-1, the J gene TRBJ1-3, with D possibly matching TRBD1 (6 bases). Sequences were obtained from naive CD4+ T cells from PBMCs. Subset here: CD45RA+ positively selected. The origin of this receptor is a young man in good health. Some clones in this sample may be carry-over from other donors' samples. This chain's CDR3 is CASRTGSSGNTIYF. The CDR3 DNA follows: TGCGCCAGCAGAACAGGGAGCTCTGGAAACACCATATATTTT. The entire variable domain, with the rest obtained from reference TRBV5-1 and TRBJ1-3, is as follows: KAGVTQTPRYLIKTRGQQVTLSCSPISGHRSVSWYQQTPGQGLQFLFEYFSETQRNKGNFPGRFSGRQFSNSRSEMNVSTLELGDSALYLCASRTGSSGNTIYFGEGSWLTVV.